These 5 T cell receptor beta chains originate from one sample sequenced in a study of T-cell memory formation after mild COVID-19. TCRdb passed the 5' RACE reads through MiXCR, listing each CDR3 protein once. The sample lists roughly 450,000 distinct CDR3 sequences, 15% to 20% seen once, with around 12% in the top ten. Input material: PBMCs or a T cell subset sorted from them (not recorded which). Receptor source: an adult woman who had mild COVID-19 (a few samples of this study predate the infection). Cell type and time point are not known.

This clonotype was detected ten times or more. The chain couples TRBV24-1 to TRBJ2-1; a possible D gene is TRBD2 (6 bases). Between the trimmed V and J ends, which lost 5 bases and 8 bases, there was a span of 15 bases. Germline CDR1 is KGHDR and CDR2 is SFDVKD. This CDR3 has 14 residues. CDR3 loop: CATSGPFPGDEQFF. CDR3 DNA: TGTGCCACCAGTGGCCCCTTTCCGGGGGATGAGCAGTTCTTC.

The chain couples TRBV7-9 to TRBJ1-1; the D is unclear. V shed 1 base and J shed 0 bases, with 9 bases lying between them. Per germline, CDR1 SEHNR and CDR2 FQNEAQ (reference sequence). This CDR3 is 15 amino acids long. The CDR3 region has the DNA TGTGCCAGCAGCTTAGTAGGGTTTATGAACACTGAAGCTTTCTTT. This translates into CASSLVGFMNTEAFF.

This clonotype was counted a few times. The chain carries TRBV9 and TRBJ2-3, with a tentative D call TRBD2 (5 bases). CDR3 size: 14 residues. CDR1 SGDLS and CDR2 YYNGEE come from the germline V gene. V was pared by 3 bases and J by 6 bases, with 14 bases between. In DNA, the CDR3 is TGTGCCAGCAGCGGCGACTGGGGAGCGGATACGCAGTATTTT. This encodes CASSGDWGADTQYF. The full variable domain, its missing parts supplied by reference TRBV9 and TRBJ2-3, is DSGVTQTPKHLITATGQRVTLRCSPRSGDLSVYWYQQSLDQGLQFLIQYYNGEERAKGNILERFSAQQFPDLHSELNLSSLELGDSALYFCASSGDWGADTQYFGPGTRLTVL.

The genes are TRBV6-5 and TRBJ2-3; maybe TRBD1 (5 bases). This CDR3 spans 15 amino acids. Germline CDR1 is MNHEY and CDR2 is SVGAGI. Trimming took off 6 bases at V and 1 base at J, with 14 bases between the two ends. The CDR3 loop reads CASRSTTVGTDTQYF. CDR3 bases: TGTGCCAGCAGATCTACGACAGTAGGCACAGATACGCAGTATTTT.

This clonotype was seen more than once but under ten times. CDR3 protein: CASTPGDRASGELFF. Here the CDR3 DNA reads TGTGCCAGCACCCCCGGAGACAGAGCATCTGGGGAGCTGTTTTTT. The V and J genes are TRBV6-2 or TRBV6-3 and TRBJ2-2; a possible D gene is TRBD1 (5 bases). The CDR3 extends over 15 amino acids. V was clipped by 7 bases and J by 8 bases, with 20 bases between them. The V gene's germline CDR1 is MNHEY and CDR2 SVGEGT.